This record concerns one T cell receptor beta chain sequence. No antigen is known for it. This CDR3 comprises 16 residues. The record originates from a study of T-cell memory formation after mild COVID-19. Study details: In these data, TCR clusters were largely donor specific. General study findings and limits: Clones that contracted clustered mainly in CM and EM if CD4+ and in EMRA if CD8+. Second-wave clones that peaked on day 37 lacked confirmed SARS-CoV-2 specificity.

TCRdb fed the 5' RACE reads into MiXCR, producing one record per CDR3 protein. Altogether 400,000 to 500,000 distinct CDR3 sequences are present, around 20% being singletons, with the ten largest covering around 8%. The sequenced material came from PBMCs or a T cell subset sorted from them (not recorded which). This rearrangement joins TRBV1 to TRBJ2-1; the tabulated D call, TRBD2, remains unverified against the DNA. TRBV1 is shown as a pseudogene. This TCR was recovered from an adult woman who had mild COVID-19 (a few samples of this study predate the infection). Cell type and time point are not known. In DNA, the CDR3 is TGCACCAGCAGCCAAGAATGGGGACTAGTGAGGAATGAGCAGTTCTTC. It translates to CTSSQEWGLVRNEQFF.